The rows below give T cell receptor beta chains drawn from one sample of a study of blood T cell repertoires in COVID-19. The repertoire was sequenced with immunoSEQ multiplex PCR; TCRdb's copy has only in-frame clones and lacks some. The repertoire holds 150,000 or so clones, with 82% as singletons. Specimen: peripheral blood. These receptors were obtained from a woman in her forties with COVID-19, enrolled during active disease. Each CDR3 is given with its conserved first and last residue. The order of the fields is J gene, clone size, D gene, V gene, CDR3 protein, CDR3 DNA. D genes are given only for firm matches. Clone size, where shown, is once, few, many, or a class for clones that have expanded.

TRBJ2-1,many,.,TRBV4-1,CASSQVDSNEQFF,TGCGCCAGCAGCCAAGTTGACAGCAATGAGCAGTTCTTC
TRBJ1-2,few,.,TRBV9,CASSGSGARTYGYTF,TGTGCCAGCAGCGGCAGTGGGGCAAGGACGTATGGCTACACCTTC
TRBJ1-3,.,.,TRBV30,CAWSVGLSGNTIYF,TGTGCCTGGAGCGTCGGACTCTCTGGAAACACCATATATTTT
TRBJ2-1,.,.,TRBV3-1/TRBV3-2,CASSQGSRVEQFF,TGTGCCAGCAGCCAAGGTTCCAGGGTTGAGCAGTTCTTC
TRBJ2-5,.,.,TRBV30,CAWSASRWAGETQYF,TGTGCCTGGAGTGCCTCAAGGTGGGCAGGGGAGACCCAGTACTTC
TRBJ1-2,.,.,TRBV19,CASSIIVRSDNYGYTF,TGTGCCAGTAGTATAATTGTACGGAGCGATAACTATGGCTACACCTTC
TRBJ2-7,.,TRBD2,TRBV4-2,CASSQRLAGTQVPYEQYF,TGTGCCAGCAGCCAAAGACTAGCGGGAACACAGGTTCCCTACGAGCAGTACTTC
TRBJ2-7,.,.,TRBV27,CASSLREAGYEQYF,TGTGCCAGCAGTTTACGGGAAGCAGGCTACGAGCAGTACTTC
TRBJ2-5,.,.,TRBV18,CASSPRRGGETQYF,TGTGCCAGCTCACCACGCAGGGGCGGGGAGACCCAGTACTTC
TRBJ1-2,.,.,TRBV5-1,CASSLVGDYGYTF,TGCGCCAGCAGCTTGGTGGGAGACTATGGCTACACCTTC
TRBJ1-3,.,.,TRBV9,CAGSARSVGVGNTIYF,TGTGCCGGCAGCGCCCGGTCTGTAGGGGTTGGAAACACCATATATTTT
TRBJ1-6,few,.,TRBV7-3,CASSLTGGYGSPLHF,TGTGCCAGCAGCTTAACGGGAGGGTACGGTTCACCCCTCCACTTT
TRBJ2-1,.,TRBD2,TRBV4-2,CASSQDRLGLAGDNEQFF,TGTGCCAGCAGCCAAGATCGACTGGGGCTAGCGGGAGACAATGAGCAGTTCTTC
TRBJ2-1,.,.,TRBV11-3,CASSSGGGRARNEQFF,TGTGCCAGCAGCTCAGGGGGCGGGAGGGCGAGGAATGAGCAGTTCTTC
TRBJ1-5,few,.,TRBV4-1,CASSQEPPRRASNQPQHF,TGCGCCAGCAGCCAAGAACCCCCTAGGAGGGCGAGCAATCAGCCCCAGCATTTT
TRBJ2-3,.,.,TRBV29-1,CSVPTGETTRAVDTQYF,TGCAGCGTCCCAACGGGGGAGACTACACGCGCCGTAGATACGCAGTATTTT
TRBJ2-1,.,.,TRBV28,CASSSAGLAGTGRHNEQFF,TGTGCCAGCAGTTCTGCTGGACTAGCCGGGACAGGGAGACACAATGAGCAGTTCTTC
TRBJ2-3,.,TRBD2,TRBV7-9,CASRLTSGRVDTQYF,TGTGCCAGCAGACTGACTAGCGGGAGAGTGGATACGCAGTATTTT
TRBJ2-2,.,.,TRBV5-1,CASSLVGPGELFF,TGCGCCAGCAGCTTAGTGGGGCCCGGGGAGCTGTTTTTT
TRBJ2-2,.,TRBD2,TRBV6-5,CASSREGNTGELFF,TGTGCCAGCAGCCGGGAGGGTAACACCGGGGAGCTGTTTTTT
TRBJ2-1,.,TRBD2,TRBV3-1/TRBV3-2,CASSRGLAGFSSYNEQFF,TGTGCCAGCAGCCGGGGTCTAGCGGGCTTTAGCTCCTACAATGAGCAGTTCTTC
TRBJ2-3,.,.,TRBV5-4,CASSPQLEGTDTQYF,TGTGCCAGCAGTCCACAACTAGAGGGAACAGATACGCAGTATTTT
TRBJ1-5,.,.,TRBV11-2,CASSLDSGQPQHF,TGTGCCAGCAGCTTAGATAGTGGTCAGCCCCAGCATTTT
TRBJ2-1,.,TRBD1,TRBV5-4,CASSGDRVYSQFF,TGTGCCAGCAGCGGAGACAGGGTGTATTCGCAGTTCTTC
TRBJ1-6,.,.,TRBV24-1,CATSDLQGPYNSPLHF,TGTGCCACCAGTGACCTACAGGGCCCCTATAATTCACCCCTCCACTTT
TRBJ2-3,.,.,TRBV30,CAWSVLGDGQYF,TGTGCCTGGAGTGTACTCGGGGATGGGCAGTATTTT
TRBJ1-2,.,.,TRBV5-1,CASSLTPNYGYTF,TGCGCCAGCAGCCTCACACCAAACTATGGCTACACCTTC
TRBJ2-5,few,.,TRBV2,CASSRQELQETQYF,TGTGCCAGCAGTAGACAGGAACTTCAAGAGACCCAGTACTTC
TRBJ2-1,.,TRBD2,TRBV19,CASSIEGGLFF,TGTGCCAGTAGTATAGAGGGGGGGTTGTTCTTC
TRBJ2-3,.,TRBD2,TRBV4-1,CASSRMAGGGGANTQYF,TGCGCCAGCAGCCGTATGGCTGGGGGCGGGGGGGCTAATACGCAGTATTTT
TRBJ2-2,once,.,TRBV6-2/TRBV6-3,CASSYSQAGELFF,TGTGCCAGCAGTTACTCCCAGGCCGGGGAGCTGTTTTTT
TRBJ1-2,.,.,TRBV5-4,CASTLGLGLNYGYTF,TGTGCCAGCACCCTGGGTTTGGGGCTAAACTATGGCTACACCTTC
TRBJ1-2,.,TRBD1,TRBV6-2/TRBV6-3,CASSPPDRVGSYGYTF,TGTGCCAGCAGCCCACCAGACAGGGTCGGGAGCTATGGCTACACCTTC
TRBJ2-5,.,.,TRBV6-6,CASSYPQGMSQETQYF,TGTGCCAGCAGTTACCCCCAGGGGATGTCCCAAGAGACCCAGTACTTC
TRBJ2-7,once,TRBD2,TRBV18,CASSRREGRFLDEQYF,TGTGCCAGCTCACGGCGGGAGGGCCGGTTTTTGGACGAGCAGTACTTC
TRBJ2-2,.,.,TRBV6-5,CASRTGSNTGELFF,TGTGCCAGCAGGACAGGATCGAACACCGGGGAGCTGTTTTTT
TRBJ2-1,once,.,TRBV11-2,CASSLVRGPYNEQFF,TGTGCCAGCAGCTTAGTGCGGGGGCCGTACAATGAGCAGTTCTTC
TRBJ1-5,.,.,TRBV30,CAWSTHSGQPQHF,TGTGCCTGGAGTACTCATAGCGGACAGCCCCAGCATTTT
TRBJ1-4,.,.,TRBV15,CATSRGGDRYEKLFF,TGTGCCACCAGCAGAGGGGGGGATCGGTACGAAAAACTGTTTTTT
TRBJ2-2,.,.,TRBV4-1,CASSQDVGGIDSMGLFF,TGCGCCAGCAGCCAAGATGTGGGGGGTATAGATTCCATGGGGCTGTTTTTT
TRBJ2-1,.,.,TRBV30,CAWIQDSSYNEQFF,TGTGCCTGGATTCAAGATAGCTCCTACAATGAGCAGTTCTTC
TRBJ2-5,.,TRBD1,TRBV3-1/TRBV3-2,CASSLRTGQETQYF,TGTGCCAGCAGCCTGCGGACAGGCCAAGAGACCCAGTACTTC
TRBJ1-5,.,TRBD1,TRBV27,CASRSTGTGGNQPQHF,TGTGCCAGCCGATCAACCGGGACAGGGGGCAATCAGCCCCAGCATTTT
TRBJ1-5,.,TRBD1,TRBV7-9,CASSLAGTGFSNQPQHF,TGTGCCAGCAGCTTAGCCGGGACAGGGTTTAGCAATCAGCCCCAGCATTTT
TRBJ1-2,.,.,TRBV3-1/TRBV3-2,CASSSQGSGGYTF,TGTGCCAGCAGCTCACAGGGAAGTGGAGGCTACACCTTC
TRBJ2-7,.,TRBD2,TRBV4-2,CASSQGEGDSYEQYF,TGTGCCAGCAGCCAAGGGGAGGGAGACTCCTACGAGCAGTACTTC
TRBJ2-7,.,TRBD2,TRBV18,CASSPPGTSVGEQYF,TGTGCCAGCTCACCACCTGGGACTAGCGTGGGGGAGCAGTACTTC
TRBJ2-2,.,.,TRBV10-1,CASSGSRAGELFF,TGCGCCAGCAGCGGGAGCCGGGCCGGGGAGCTGTTTTTT
TRBJ1-1,.,.,TRBV30,CRGGDGSEAFF,TGTAGGGGGGGCGATGGGAGTGAAGCTTTCTTT
TRBJ2-7,.,.,TRBV28,CASSPPRRGNYEQYF,TGTGCCAGCAGTCCCCCCCGGCGCGGGAACTACGAGCAGTACTTC
TRBJ1-4,.,.,TRBV6-5,CASSTGLANEKLFF,TGTGCCAGCAGTACAGGGTTGGCTAATGAAAAACTGTTTTTT
TRBJ1-1,.,TRBD1,TRBV5-1,CASSLGDRNTEAFF,TGCGCCAGCAGCTTGGGGGACAGAAACACTGAAGCTTTCTTT
TRBJ2-1,.,.,TRBV6-5,CASTLSNGVGEQFF,TGTGCCAGCACCCTCTCCAACGGGGTAGGTGAGCAGTTCTTC
TRBJ2-3,.,TRBD2,TRBV3-1/TRBV3-2,CASSQEIAGGRTDTQYF,TGTGCCAGCAGCCAAGAAATAGCGGGAGGGCGGACAGATACGCAGTATTTT
TRBJ2-7,.,TRBD1,TRBV29-1,CSVEGGTGPYEQYF,TGCAGCGTTGAAGGAGGGACAGGACCCTACGAGCAGTACTTC
TRBJ1-1,once,TRBD1,TRBV19,CASSETGAGGAFF,TGTGCCAGTAGTGAAACAGGGGCAGGGGGAGCTTTCTTT
TRBJ2-7,.,.,TRBV7-9,CASTSRQAYEQYF,TGTGCCAGCACTTCTCGCCAGGCCTACGAGCAGTACTTC
TRBJ1-6,.,.,TRBV14,CATRGSGGSSPLHF,TGTGCCACCCGGGGGAGTGGGGGGAGTTCACCCCTCCACTTT
TRBJ2-2,.,.,TRBV9,CASSVGRTRAGELFF,TGTGCCAGCAGCGTAGGACGGACTCGAGCCGGGGAGCTGTTTTTT